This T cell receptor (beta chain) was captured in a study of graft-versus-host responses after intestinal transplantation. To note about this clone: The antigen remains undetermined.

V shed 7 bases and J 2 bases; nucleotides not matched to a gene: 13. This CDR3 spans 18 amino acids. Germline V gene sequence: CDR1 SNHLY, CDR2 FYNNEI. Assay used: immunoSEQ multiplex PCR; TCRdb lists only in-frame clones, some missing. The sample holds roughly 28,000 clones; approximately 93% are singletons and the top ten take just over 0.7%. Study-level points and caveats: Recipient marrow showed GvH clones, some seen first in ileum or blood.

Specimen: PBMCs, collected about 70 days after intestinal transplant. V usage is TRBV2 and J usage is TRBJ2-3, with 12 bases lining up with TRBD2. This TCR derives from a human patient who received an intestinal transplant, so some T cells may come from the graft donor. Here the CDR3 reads CASKPHQTSGGYTDTQYF. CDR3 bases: TGTGCCAGCAAGCCCCACCAGACTAGCGGGGGTTACACAGATACGCAGTATTTT. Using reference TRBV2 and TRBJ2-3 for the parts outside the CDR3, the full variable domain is EPEVTQTPSHQVTQMGQEVILRCVPISNHLYFYWYRQILGQKVEFLVSFYNNEISEKSEIFDDQFSVERPDGSNFTLKIRSTKLEDSAMYFCASKPHQTSGGYTDTQYFGPGTRLTVL.